This is a list of T cell receptor beta chains from one sample in a study of blood T cell repertoires in COVID-19. The protocol was immunoSEQ multiplex PCR, while the TCRdb copy is restricted to in-frame clones and leaves out a portion. The sample lists around 300,000 clones; roughly 90% were seen once. The specimen was peripheral blood. The source of these receptors is a young woman with COVID-19, enrolled during active disease. Each CDR3 is given with its conserved first and last residue. The D gene is left open where the match is weak. Clone size is shown for a subset of rows, as once, few, many or a class of expanded clone.

clone_size,j_call,v_call,d_call,cdr3_nt,cdr3_aa
few,TRBJ2-7,TRBV7-9,TRBD2,TGTGCCAGCAGCTTAGGTAGCGGGAGTTTCGCCGAGCAGTACTTC,CASSLGSGSFAEQYF
NA,TRBJ2-7,TRBV2,TRBD1,TGTGCCAGCAGTGCGGGGACAGGGCAATACGAGCAGTACTTC,CASSAGTGQYEQYF
NA,TRBJ2-5,TRBV10-1,NA,TGCGCCAGCAGTGAAATGAGAGGAGAAGAGACCCAGTACTTC,CASSEMRGEETQYF
NA,TRBJ2-1,TRBV10-3,NA,TGTGCCATCAGTGAGAATCCTAGCGTAACCTACAATGAGCAGTTCTTC,CAISENPSVTYNEQFF
once,TRBJ2-1,TRBV7-2,TRBD2,TGTGCCAGCAGCTTAGAACTAGCGGGAAGTGGGGAGCAGTTCTTC,CASSLELAGSGEQFF
NA,TRBJ1-5,TRBV5-5,NA,TGTGCCAGCAGCTTGATGTCCGGGTTATGGAATCAGCCCCAGCATTTT,CASSLMSGLWNQPQHF
few,TRBJ2-7,TRBV2,NA,TGTGCCAGCAGTGGACAGGACTACGAGCAGTACTTC,CASSGQDYEQYF
once,TRBJ1-5,TRBV6-2/TRBV6-3,NA,TGTGCCAGCAGTTTCTTACACAGAAGCAATCAGCCCCAGCATTTT,CASSFLHRSNQPQHF
few,TRBJ1-4,TRBV7-9,TRBD1,TGTGCCAGCAGCGCCAGGGACAGACAGAATGAAAAACTGTTTTTT,CASSARDRQNEKLFF
NA,TRBJ1-2,TRBV6-5,TRBD1,TGTGCCAGCAGTACAGGGGTCCGAAACTATGGCTACACCTTC,CASSTGVRNYGYTF
once,TRBJ1-2,TRBV6-1,NA,TGTGCCAGCAGTGAACAGGGAAATGGCTACACCTTC,CASSEQGNGYTF
NA,TRBJ2-5,TRBV14,TRBD2,TGTGCCAGCAGCCCAGGGACTAGCGGGCTAGGGGAAGAGACCCAGTACTTC,CASSPGTSGLGEETQYF
NA,TRBJ2-7,TRBV4-1,TRBD2,TGCGCCAGCAGCCAAGTTGGCGGGGCGGGAGGCTACGAGCAGTACTTC,CASSQVGGAGGYEQYF
NA,TRBJ2-1,TRBV7-3,NA,TGTGCCAGCAGCCCCGCGGCGGCCATCTACAATGAGCAGTTCTTC,CASSPAAAIYNEQFF
NA,TRBJ1-6,TRBV19,TRBD1,TGTGCCAGCAGGACAGGGTTACGATCACCCCTCCACTTT,CASRTGLRSPLHF
NA,TRBJ2-1,TRBV6-5,TRBD1,TGTGCCAGCAGTCCCGGGACAGGGTACAATGAGCAGTTCTTC,CASSPGTGYNEQFF
NA,TRBJ2-7,TRBV3-1/TRBV3-2,NA,TGTGCCAGCAGCCTCCGGACATCGTACGAGCAGTACTTC,CASSLRTSYEQYF
NA,TRBJ2-1,TRBV4-1,TRBD2,TGCGCCAGCAGCCAAGATCAAGCGGGAGGCGACAATGAGCAGTTCTTC,CASSQDQAGGDNEQFF
NA,TRBJ2-1,TRBV5-1,TRBD2,TGCGCCAGCAGCTTGACTAGCGGGAGGAGCTCCTACAATGAGCAGTTCTTC,CASSLTSGRSSYNEQFF
NA,TRBJ2-7,TRBV11-2,TRBD1,TGTGCCAGCAGGAGGGGACAGGGGGGCTACGAGCAGTACTTC,CASRRGQGGYEQYF
NA,TRBJ1-1,TRBV5-4,NA,TGTGCCAGCAGCTTAGGGGCGGCGAACACTGAAGCTTTCTTT,CASSLGAANTEAFF
NA,TRBJ2-1,TRBV7-3,TRBD2,TGTGCCAGCAGCTTAAATCCTAGCGGGAGGAAGTACAATGAGCAGTTCTTC,CASSLNPSGRKYNEQFF
few,TRBJ2-3,TRBV6-2/TRBV6-3,NA,TGTGCCAGCAGTGACGCCTTGGACAACACAGATACGCAGTATTTT,CASSDALDNTDTQYF
NA,TRBJ1-2,TRBV19,TRBD1,TGTGCCAGTAGTTCCGGACAGGAACTAGACACCTTC,CASSSGQELDTF
NA,TRBJ2-7,TRBV21-1,NA,TGTGCCAGGACAGGGGGTGGCATATACGAGCAGTACTTC,CARTGGGIYEQYF
NA,TRBJ2-5,TRBV9,TRBD2,TGTGCCAGCAGCATCGGGACTAGCGGGGAAGAGACCCAGTACTTC,CASSIGTSGEETQYF
NA,TRBJ1-2,TRBV7-9,NA,TGTGCCAGCAGCTTAGGCCTCACTCGGGATGGCTACACCTTC,CASSLGLTRDGYTF
NA,TRBJ2-7,TRBV27,TRBD1,TGTGCCAGCATTCGGGACAGGACAGGGGAGCAGTACTTC,CASIRDRTGEQYF
once,TRBJ2-7,TRBV30,TRBD2,TGTGCCTGGAACCTGGGACTAGCGTACGAGCAGTACTTC,CAWNLGLAYEQYF
NA,TRBJ2-7,TRBV6-2/TRBV6-3,TRBD2,TGTGCCAGCAGTGTAGGGGAGGGCCTTTTAGGATCCTACGAGCAGTACTTC,CASSVGEGLLGSYEQYF
NA,TRBJ2-7,TRBV19,TRBD1,TGTGCCAGTAGCAACCGTGGACAGGGTAACTCCTACGAGCAGTACTTC,CASSNRGQGNSYEQYF
NA,TRBJ1-2,TRBV11-2,TRBD1,TGTGCCAGCAGCTCAACAATTGGGACAGGCCAGATCTATGGCTACACCTTC,CASSSTIGTGQIYGYTF
NA,TRBJ2-1,TRBV12-3/TRBV12-4,NA,TGTGCCAGCAGTTTAGGAGCGATCCAGTTCTTC,CASSLGAIQFF
NA,TRBJ2-1,TRBV6-5,TRBD1,TGTGCCAGCAGTTACTCGGGGACAGTCCAGTTCTTC,CASSYSGTVQFF
NA,TRBJ1-5,TRBV15,NA,TGTGCCACCAGCAGCCATCTCGGGGACACGATTAGCAATCAGCCCCAGCATTTT,CATSSHLGDTISNQPQHF
NA,TRBJ1-2,TRBV30,NA,TGTGCCTGGAGTACCCGTCGGGAGAGTGGTGGCTACACCTTC,CAWSTRRESGGYTF
once,TRBJ1-2,TRBV4-1,TRBD1,TGCGCCAGCAGCCAAGATCTCCCAGGGGGAGGCTATGGCTACACCTTC,CASSQDLPGGGYGYTF
NA,TRBJ2-7,TRBV5-1,NA,TGCGCCAGCAGCCCACCTCGCGGAGGGACTGACGAGCAGTACTTC,CASSPPRGGTDEQYF
once,TRBJ2-7,TRBV6-1,TRBD1,TGTGCCAGCAGTGAAATCGTGGGACAGGGGGACGAGCAGTACTTC,CASSEIVGQGDEQYF
NA,TRBJ1-5,TRBV6-2/TRBV6-3,TRBD1,TGTGCCAGCAGTCCCCTCCGACAGGGGGTTGAGCAGCCCCAGCATTTT,CASSPLRQGVEQPQHF
NA,TRBJ2-1,TRBV12-3/TRBV12-4,NA,TGTGCCAGCCATAGGGGCGGATACAATGAGCAGTTCTTC,CASHRGGYNEQFF
NA,TRBJ2-7,TRBV11-2,TRBD2,TGTGCCAGCAGCTTAGACATCGGGGGGGGAAGCTCCTACGAGCAGTACTTC,CASSLDIGGGSSYEQYF
once,TRBJ2-2,TRBV27,TRBD2,TGTGCCAGCAGGAAGGGGGTAGCGGGAGTTAGGTCCGGGGAGCTGTTTTTT,CASRKGVAGVRSGELFF
once,TRBJ1-2,TRBV29-1,TRBD1,TGCAGCGGGGGACAGGGGGAGAGCTATGGCTACACCTTC,CSGGQGESYGYTF
NA,TRBJ2-2,TRBV28,NA,TGTGCCAGCAGTTTAGCGGTTCGCGGGGAGCTGTTTTTT,CASSLAVRGELFF
NA,TRBJ1-1,TRBV18,NA,TGTGCCAGCTCACGGGAGCGATCGAACACTGAAGCTTTCTTT,CASSRERSNTEAFF